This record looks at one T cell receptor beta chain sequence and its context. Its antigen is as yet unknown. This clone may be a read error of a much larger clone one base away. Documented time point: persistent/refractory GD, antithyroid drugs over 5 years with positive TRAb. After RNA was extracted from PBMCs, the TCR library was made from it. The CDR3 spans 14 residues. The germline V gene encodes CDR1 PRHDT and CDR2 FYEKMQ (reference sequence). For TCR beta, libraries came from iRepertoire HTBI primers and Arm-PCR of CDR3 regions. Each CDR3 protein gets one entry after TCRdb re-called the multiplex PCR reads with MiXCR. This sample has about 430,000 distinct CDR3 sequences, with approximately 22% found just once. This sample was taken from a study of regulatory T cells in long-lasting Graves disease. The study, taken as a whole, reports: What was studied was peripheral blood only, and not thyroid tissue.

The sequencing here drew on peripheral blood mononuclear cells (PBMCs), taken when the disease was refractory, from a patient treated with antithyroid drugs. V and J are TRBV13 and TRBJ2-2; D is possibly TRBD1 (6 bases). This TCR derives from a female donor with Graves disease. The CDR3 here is CTSSLLQGTGELFF. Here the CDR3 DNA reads TGTACCAGCAGCTTATTGCAGGGGACCGGGGAGCTGTTTTTT.